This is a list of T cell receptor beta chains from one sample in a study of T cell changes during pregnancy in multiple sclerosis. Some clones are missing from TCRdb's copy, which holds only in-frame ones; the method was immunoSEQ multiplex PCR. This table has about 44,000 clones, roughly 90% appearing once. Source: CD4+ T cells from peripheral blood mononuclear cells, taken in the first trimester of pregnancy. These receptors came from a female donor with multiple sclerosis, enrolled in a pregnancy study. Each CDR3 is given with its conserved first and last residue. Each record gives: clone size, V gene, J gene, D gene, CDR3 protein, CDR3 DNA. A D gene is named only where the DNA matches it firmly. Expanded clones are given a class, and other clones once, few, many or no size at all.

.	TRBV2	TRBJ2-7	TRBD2	CARGSSGSVLGEQYF	TGTGCCAGGGGGAGTAGCGGGAGCGTCTTGGGGGAGCAGTACTTC
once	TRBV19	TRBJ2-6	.	CAAPGLRSSGANVLTF	TGTGCCGCACCGGGACTGAGAAGCTCTGGGGCCAACGTCCTGACTTTC
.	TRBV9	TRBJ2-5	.	CASSVGGASQETQYF	TGTGCCAGCAGCGTAGGGGGAGCGAGCCAAGAGACCCAGTACTTC
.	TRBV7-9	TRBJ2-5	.	CASSTLPEDSYQETQYF	TGTGCCAGCAGCACCCTCCCAGAGGACTCGTACCAAGAGACCCAGTACTTC
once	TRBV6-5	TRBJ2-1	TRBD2	CASSYSIPGLAGEQFF	TGTGCCAGCAGTTACTCGATACCGGGACTAGCGGGCGAGCAGTTCTTC
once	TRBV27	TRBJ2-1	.	CASSWTPTASNEQFF	TGTGCCAGCAGTTGGACTCCCACGGCCTCCAATGAGCAGTTCTTC
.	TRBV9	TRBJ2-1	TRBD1	CASSFSGTGSEQFF	TGTGCCAGCAGCTTCTCCGGGACAGGGAGTGAGCAGTTCTTC
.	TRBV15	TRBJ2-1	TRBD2	CATQREGYNEQFF	TGTGCCACCCAACGGGAGGGATACAATGAGCAGTTCTTC
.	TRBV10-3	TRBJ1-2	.	CAIGQNYGYTF	TGTGCCATTGGACAGAACTATGGCTACACCTTC
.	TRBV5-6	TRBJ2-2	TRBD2	CASSLQTSPNTGELFF	TGTGCCAGCAGCTTACAGACTAGCCCAAACACCGGGGAGCTGTTTTTT
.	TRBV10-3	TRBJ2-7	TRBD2	CAIGGPEGLAGYEQYF	TGTGCCATCGGCGGGCCCGAGGGACTAGCGGGGTACGAGCAGTACTTC
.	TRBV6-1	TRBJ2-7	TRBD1	CASNKRTGTYEQYF	TGTGCCAGCAATAAACGGACAGGGACCTACGAGCAGTACTTC
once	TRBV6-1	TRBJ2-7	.	CARGRVGEYEQYF	TGTGCCAGGGGCAGGGTTGGCGAATACGAGCAGTACTTC
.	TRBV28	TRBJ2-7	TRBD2	CASSRLAATFGGSYEQYF	TGTGCCAGCAGTCGCTTAGCAGCAACATTCGGGGGGTCCTACGAGCAGTACTTC
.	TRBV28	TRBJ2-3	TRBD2	CASSRLGGRADNTQYF	TGTGCCAGCAGTCGCCTGGGCGGGAGGGCCGATAATACGCAGTATTTT
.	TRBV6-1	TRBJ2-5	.	CASSGSRGPQETQYF	TGTGCCAGCAGTGGAAGTCGGGGTCCACAAGAGACCCAGTACTTC
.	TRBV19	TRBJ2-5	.	CASSIDSRGGETQYF	TGTGCCAGTAGTATAGACTCCAGGGGCGGGGAGACCCAGTACTTC
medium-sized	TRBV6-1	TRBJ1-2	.	CASTPTNYGYTF	TGTGCCAGTACACCAACTAACTATGGCTACACCTTC
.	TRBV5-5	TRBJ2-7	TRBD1	CASSWRDRTGGSEQYF	TGTGCCAGCAGCTGGAGGGACCGGACAGGGGGGAGCGAGCAGTACTTC
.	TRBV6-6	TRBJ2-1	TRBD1	CASSYPGTGNEQFF	TGTGCCAGCAGTTACCCCGGGACAGGCAATGAGCAGTTCTTC
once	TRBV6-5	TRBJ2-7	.	CASSAPPLYEQYF	TGTGCCAGCAGTGCGCCCCCCCTCTACGAGCAGTACTTC
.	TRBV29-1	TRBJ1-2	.	CSATGRGGYTF	TGCAGCGCAACCGGCCGAGGTGGCTACACCTTC
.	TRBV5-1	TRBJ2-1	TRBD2	CASSLVHGGNEQFF	TGCGCCAGCAGCTTGGTACACGGGGGGAATGAGCAGTTCTTC
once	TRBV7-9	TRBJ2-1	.	CASSLGQYNEQFF	TGTGCCAGCAGCTTAGGGCAGTACAATGAGCAGTTCTTC
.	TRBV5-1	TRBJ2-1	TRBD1	CASSLAWTGDNEQFF	TGCGCCAGCAGCTTGGCATGGACAGGGGACAATGAGCAGTTCTTC
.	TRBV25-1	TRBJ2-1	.	CASSGHTSTQSSYNEQFF	TGTGCCAGCAGTGGACACACCAGCACTCAGAGCTCCTACAATGAGCAGTTCTTC
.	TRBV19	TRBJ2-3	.	CASSQGGGPADTQYF	TGTGCCAGTAGCCAGGGAGGGGGGCCCGCAGATACGCAGTATTTT
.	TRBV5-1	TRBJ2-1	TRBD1	CASSPQGGQGSTRQFF	TGCGCCAGCAGCCCTCAGGGGGGACAGGGAAGTACGAGGCAGTTCTTC
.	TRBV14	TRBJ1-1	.	CASSRLDGSEAFF	TGTGCCAGCAGCCGCCTAGATGGGAGTGAAGCTTTCTTT
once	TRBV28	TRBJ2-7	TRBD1	CASSSVWDRQSEQYF	TGTGCCAGCAGTTCCGTTTGGGACAGGCAGAGCGAGCAGTACTTC
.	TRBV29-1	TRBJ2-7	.	CSVADNSHEQYF	TGCAGCGTTGCAGACAATTCCCACGAGCAGTACTTC
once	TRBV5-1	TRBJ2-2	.	CASLPDSSGTGELFF	TGCGCCAGCCTTCCGGACAGTAGTGGTACCGGGGAGCTGTTTTTT
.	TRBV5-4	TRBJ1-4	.	CASSPPNNEKLFF	TGTGCCAGCAGCCCTCCTAATAATGAAAAACTGTTTTTT
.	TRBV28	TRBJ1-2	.	CASSFGTGFNYGYTF	TGTGCCAGCAGTTTCGGCACAGGCTTTAACTATGGCTACACCTTC
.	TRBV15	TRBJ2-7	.	CATSRGGTSQYEQYF	TGTGCCACCAGCAGAGGAGGGACTTCCCAATACGAGCAGTACTTC
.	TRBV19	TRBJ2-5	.	CASSIGLEETQYF	TGTGCCAGTAGTATCGGACTTGAAGAGACCCAGTACTTC
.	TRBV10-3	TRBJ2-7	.	CALHLREGWDEQYF	TGTGCCCTACACTTACGAGAGGGATGGGACGAGCAGTACTTC
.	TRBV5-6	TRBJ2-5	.	CASSLGTSGRETQYF	TGTGCCAGCAGCTTGGGAACCTCGGGTCGAGAGACCCAGTACTTC
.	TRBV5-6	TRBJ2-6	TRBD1	CASSLGQGVPGANVLTF	TGTGCCAGCAGCTTGGGACAGGGGGTCCCTGGGGCCAACGTCCTGACTTTC
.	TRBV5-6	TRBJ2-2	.	CASSHPTEVTGELFF	TGTGCCAGCAGCCATCCTACGGAGGTCACCGGGGAGCTGTTTTTT
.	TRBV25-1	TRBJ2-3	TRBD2	CASSELREGLAGHTQYF	TGTGCCAGCAGTGAATTAAGAGAAGGACTAGCGGGACATACGCAGTATTTT
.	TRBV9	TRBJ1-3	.	CASSLEGGAGNTIYF	TGTGCCAGCAGCCTCGAAGGGGGGGCTGGAAACACCATATATTTT
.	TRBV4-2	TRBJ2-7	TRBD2	CASSQEFSGRAGYEQYF	TGTGCCAGCAGCCAAGAGTTTAGCGGGAGGGCAGGCTACGAGCAGTACTTC
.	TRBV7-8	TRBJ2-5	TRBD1	CASSRTGGMETQYF	TGTGCCAGCAGCCGGACAGGGGGTATGGAGACCCAGTACTTC
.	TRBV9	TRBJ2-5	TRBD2	CASSSQTSGIGETQYF	TGTGCCAGCAGCTCACAGACTAGCGGGATAGGAGAGACCCAGTACTTC
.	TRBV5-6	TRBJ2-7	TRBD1	CASSLFRTGGFGEQYF	TGTGCCAGCAGCTTGTTCCGGACAGGGGGCTTCGGCGAGCAGTACTTC
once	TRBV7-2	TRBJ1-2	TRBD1	CASSLDMGQGADGYTF	TGTGCCAGCAGTTTGGATATGGGACAGGGGGCGGATGGCTACACCTTC
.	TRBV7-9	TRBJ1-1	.	CASSLETAEAFF	TGTGCCAGCAGCTTGGAGACGGCTGAAGCTTTCTTT
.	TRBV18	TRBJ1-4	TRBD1	CASSPGQVATNEKLFF	TGTGCCAGCTCACCAGGACAGGTTGCAACTAATGAAAAACTGTTTTTT
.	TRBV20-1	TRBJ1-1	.	CSAGGVTEAFF	TGCAGTGCGGGCGGGGTTACTGAAGCTTTCTTT
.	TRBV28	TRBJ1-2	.	CASTRGGLGYGYTF	TGTGCCAGCACACGGGGGGGGCTGGGCTATGGCTACACCTTC